The 13 T cell receptor beta chains below all came from one sample that was sequenced in a study of T cells expressing NK-cell markers. TCRdb re-called the 5' RACE reads and catalogs CDR3 proteins one per entry, DNA excluded. Seen in this sample are hundreds of thousands of distinct CDR3 sequences; the ten most common clones hold approximately 4%. Sequencing used blood T cells: a sorted CD56 or NKG2C T cell subset, CD4+ or CD8+ T cells, or bulk PBMC T cells (not recorded which). The receptors here all came from a young man in good health.

The chain combines TRBV5-1 with TRBJ2-2; lacking DNA, the TRBD1 call made by TCRdb goes unchecked. This CDR3 comprises 16 residues. Looked up from germline, CDR1 is SGHRS and CDR2 is YFSETQ. The CDR3 here is CASSPDRDRGRGELFF. Drawing the rest from reference TRBV5-1 and TRBJ2-2, the complete variable domain is KAGVTQTPRYLIKTRGQQVTLSCSPISGHRSVSWYQQTPGQGLQFLFEYFSETQRNKGNFPGRFSGRQFSNSRSEMNVSTLELGDSALYLCASSPDRDRGRGELFFGEGSRLTVL.

This rearrangement joins TRBV5-1 to TRBJ2-6; TCRdb lists TRBD1, though no DNA is available to test this call. The CDR3 spans 17 residues. The germline V gene encodes CDR1 SGHRS and CDR2 YFSETQ. CDR3 amino acids: CATYREAGNSGANVLTF.

CDR3 residues: CAINLGGEGSEAFF. The chain employs TRBV10-3 and TRBJ1-1. The CDR3 sequence is 14 residues long. Germline lookup yields CDR1 ENHRY and CDR2 SYGVKD.

This sequence joins TRBV2 and TRBJ2-7. Germline V gene sequence: CDR1 SNHLY, CDR2 FYNNEI. The CDR3 consists of 11 residues. This CDR3 reads CASTGVHEQYF.

This chain connects TRBV25-1 to TRBJ1-2; TCRdb designates TRBD1, a call that cannot be tested without DNA. The CDR3 has 12 residues. Germline CDR1 MGHDK, CDR2 SYGVNS. The CDR3 loop reads CASSDPSGGYTF.

The chain joins TRBV2 to TRBJ2-1; there is no DNA to check the TCRdb D call of TRBD2. The CDR3 extends over 13 amino acids. Germline V gives CDR1 SNHLY, CDR2 FYNNEI. The CDR3 loop is CATLAGRYNEQFF.

The chain couples TRBV29-1 to TRBJ2-3; TCRdb lists TRBD1, though no DNA is available to test this call. Germline V gene lookup returns CDR1 SQVTM and CDR2 ANQGSEA. CDR3 length equals 15 residues. The CDR3 reads CSVVLRDTPTDTQYF.

This chain joins TRBV7-3 and TRBJ2-5; TCRdb's D call of TRBD1 is untestable without DNA. Germline V gene data show CDR1 as SGHTA and CDR2 as FQGTGA. CDR3 length: 14 residues. The CDR3 sequence is CASSRSGESETQYF.

The chain uses TRBV12-5 and TRBJ2-1. The germline CDR1 and CDR2 sequences are LGHNT and FRNRAP. The CDR3 consists of 13 residues. CDR3 sequence: CASGRPAYNEQFF.

V usage is TRBV7-9 and J usage is TRBJ2-1; TCRdb's assignment of TRBD2 cannot be checked, as there is no DNA. The CDR3 is 11 residues long. CDR1 SEHNR and CDR2 FQNEAQ come from the germline V gene (reference sequence). This CDR3 is CASMGEDEQFF. Variable domain in full (rest from reference TRBV7-9 and TRBJ2-1): DTGVSQNPRHKITKRGQNVTFRCDPISEHNRLYWYRQTLGQGPEFLTYFQNEAQLEKSRLLSDRFSAERPKGSFSTLEIQRTEQGDSAMYLCASMGEDEQFFGPGTRLTVL.

The rearrangement uses TRBV20-1 and TRBJ2-1; TCRdb's D call of TRBD2 is untestable without DNA. CDR3 length: 18 residues. From germline, CDR1 is DFQATT and CDR2 SNEGSKA (reference sequence). The CDR3 spells CSATDRLIGGLAGLGQFF.

The rearrangement joins TRBV7-9 to TRBJ2-1. Germline assignment: CDR1 SEHNR and CDR2 FQNEAQ (reference sequence). The CDR3 is 12 amino acids. This chain's CDR3 is CASSLVNLWQFF. The full variable domain, its missing parts supplied by reference TRBV7-9 and TRBJ2-1, is DTGVSQNPRHKITKRGQNVTFRCDPISEHNRLYWYRQTLGQGPEFLTYFQNEAQLEKSRLLSDRFSAERPKGSFSTLEIQRTEQGDSAMYLCASSLVNLWQFFGPGTRLTVL.

The genes are TRBV18 and TRBJ1-6; no DNA is available, so the TRBD1 call from TCRdb remains unchecked. CDR3 length: 17 amino acids. CDR1 is KGHSH and CDR2 is LQKENI in the germline V gene. The CDR3 reads CASSPATATFHISPLHF.